This TCR beta chain is drawn from a study of blood T cell repertoires in COVID-19. Whole-study context: Samples came from the United States, Italy and Spain, spanning acute and convalescent COVID-19. Sample material is recorded as cDNA or gDNA derived from T cells, B-cell-depleted T cells, or PBMCs.

The V end lost 2 bases, the J end lost 1 base, and 11 bases lay between the germline ends. This CDR3 has 15 amino acids. Germline V gene sequence: CDR1 MDHEN, CDR2 SYDVKM. One Seattle source followed patients from active infection through their disease course. Original processing notes: How many nucleated cells were present was estimated from reference gene primer amplification. Only in-frame clones appear in the TCRdb table, and some are missing; sequencing was by immunoSEQ multiplex PCR. That table furnishes V, J and clone size, whereas the DNA furnished D and trimming. Here the sample spans some 25,000 clones, around four fifths being singletons.

Sample: peripheral blood. The sequence was obtained from a woman in her 70s with COVID-19, enrolled during active disease. The J gene is TRBJ1-1, the V gene TRBV28; no reliable D call. CDR3 DNA sequence: TGTGCCAGCAGTTTACCAGGCTTGGGGAACACTGAAGCTTTCTTT. It translates to CASSLPGLGNTEAFF.